This T cell receptor beta chain was sequenced in a study of graft-versus-host responses after intestinal transplantation. Processing of graft tissue released intraepithelial and lamina propria lymphocytes. The repertoire was sequenced with immunoSEQ multiplex PCR; TCRdb's copy has only in-frame clones and lacks some. This table has about 7,400 clones, around two thirds appearing once. The sample consisted of ileum tissue, taken around 8 weeks after transplant. The receptor's source is a human patient who received an intestinal transplant, so some T cells may come from the graft donor.

CDR3 nucleotide sequence: TGTGCCAGCAGCGTAGGCAGGGGGAGGGAAAAACTGTTTTTT. It codes for CASSVGRGREKLFF. The chain carries TRBV9 and TRBJ1-4, with 7 bases that match TRBD1. Germline-derived CDR1 and CDR2 are SGDLS and YYNGEE. J was trimmed by 8 bases and V by 0 bases; bases with no gene match: 4. CDR3 size: 14 residues.